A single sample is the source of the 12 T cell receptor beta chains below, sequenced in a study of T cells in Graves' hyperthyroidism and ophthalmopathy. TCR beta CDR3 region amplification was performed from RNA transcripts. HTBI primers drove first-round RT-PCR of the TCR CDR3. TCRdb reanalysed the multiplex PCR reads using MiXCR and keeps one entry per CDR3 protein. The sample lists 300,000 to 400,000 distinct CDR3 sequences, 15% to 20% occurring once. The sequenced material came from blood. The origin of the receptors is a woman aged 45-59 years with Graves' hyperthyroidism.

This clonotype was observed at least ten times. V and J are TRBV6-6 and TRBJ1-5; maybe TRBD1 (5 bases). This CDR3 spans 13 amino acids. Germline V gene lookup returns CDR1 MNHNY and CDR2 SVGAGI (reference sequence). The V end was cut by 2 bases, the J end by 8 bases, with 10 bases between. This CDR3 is CASSYGGTEPQHF. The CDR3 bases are TGTGCCAGCAGTTACGGGGGAACTGAGCCCCAGCATTTT.

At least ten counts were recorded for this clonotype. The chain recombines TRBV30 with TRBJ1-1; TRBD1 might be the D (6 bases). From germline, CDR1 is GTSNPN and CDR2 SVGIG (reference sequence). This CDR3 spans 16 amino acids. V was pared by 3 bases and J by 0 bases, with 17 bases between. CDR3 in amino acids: CAWRDKTGIMNTEAFF. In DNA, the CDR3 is TGTGCCTGGAGAGATAAGACAGGTATAATGAACACTGAAGCTTTCTTT.

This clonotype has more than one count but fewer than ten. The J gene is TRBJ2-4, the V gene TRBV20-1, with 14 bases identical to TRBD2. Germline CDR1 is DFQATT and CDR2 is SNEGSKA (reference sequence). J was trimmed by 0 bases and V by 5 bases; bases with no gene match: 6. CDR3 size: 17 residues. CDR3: CSAFGTSGSKAKNIQYF. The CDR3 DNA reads TGCAGTGCTTTTGGGACTAGCGGGAGTAAAGCCAAAAACATTCAGTACTTC.

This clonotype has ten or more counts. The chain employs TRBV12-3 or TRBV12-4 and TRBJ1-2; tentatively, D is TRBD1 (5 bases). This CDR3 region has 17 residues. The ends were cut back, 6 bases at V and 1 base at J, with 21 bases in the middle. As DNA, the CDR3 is TGTGCCAGCAGACCCCTTATGTGGGGCAAGGATAACTATGGCTACACCTTC. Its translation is CASRPLMWGKDNYGYTF.

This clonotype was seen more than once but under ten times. The CDR3 nucleotides are TGTGCCAGCAGTTCGACTAGCGGGAGGGCTAGCTACGAGCAGTACTTC. As protein: CASSSTSGRASYEQYF. The chain combines TRBV6-1 with TRBJ2-7, with 14 nucleotides matching TRBD2. V gave up 5 bases and J gave up 3 bases; unmatched junction bases: 6. CDR1 is MNHNS, CDR2 SASEGT, per germline. This CDR3 region has 16 residues.

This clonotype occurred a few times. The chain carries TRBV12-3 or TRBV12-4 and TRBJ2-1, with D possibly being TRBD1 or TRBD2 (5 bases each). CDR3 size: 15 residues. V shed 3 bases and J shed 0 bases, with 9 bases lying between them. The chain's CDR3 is CASSFGASSYNEQFF. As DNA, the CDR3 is TGTGCCAGCAGTTTCGGGGCCAGCTCCTACAATGAGCAGTTCTTC.

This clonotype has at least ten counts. The CDR3 DNA sequence: TGCAGCGTTCTTGGAAGCGGGACAGATTATGAAAAACTGTTTTTT. Translating gives CSVLGSGTDYEKLFF. The chain combines TRBV29-1 with TRBJ1-4; 7 nucleotides agree with TRBD1. J gave up 6 bases and V 5 bases, and 12 bases lay outside the gene matches. Germline loops: CDR1 SQVTM, CDR2 ANQGSEA. CDR3 size: 15 residues.

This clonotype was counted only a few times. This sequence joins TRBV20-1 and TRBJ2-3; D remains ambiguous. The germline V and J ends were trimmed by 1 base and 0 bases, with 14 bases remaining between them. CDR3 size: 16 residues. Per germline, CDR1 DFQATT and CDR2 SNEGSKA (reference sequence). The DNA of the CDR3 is TGCAGTGCTAGAGTGCGCCCGCGAGGAAGCACAGATACGCAGTATTTT. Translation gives CSARVRPRGSTDTQYF.

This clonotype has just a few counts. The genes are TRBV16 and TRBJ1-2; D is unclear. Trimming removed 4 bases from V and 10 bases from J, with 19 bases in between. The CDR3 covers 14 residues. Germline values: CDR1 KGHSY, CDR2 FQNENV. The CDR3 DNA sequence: TGTGCCAGCAGCCCTCACCGGGATATTTCTGTCTACACCTTC. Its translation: CASSPHRDISVYTF.

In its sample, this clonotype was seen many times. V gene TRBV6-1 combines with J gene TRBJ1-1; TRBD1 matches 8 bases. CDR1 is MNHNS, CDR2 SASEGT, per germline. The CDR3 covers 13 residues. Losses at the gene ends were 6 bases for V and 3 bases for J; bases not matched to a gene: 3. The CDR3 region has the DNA TGTGCCAGCAGGATGGGACAGGACACTGAAGCTTTCTTT. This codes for CASRMGQDTEAFF.

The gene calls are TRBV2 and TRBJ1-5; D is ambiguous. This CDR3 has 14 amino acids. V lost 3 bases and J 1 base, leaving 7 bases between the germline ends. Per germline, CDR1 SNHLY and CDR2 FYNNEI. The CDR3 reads CASSERQSNQPQHF. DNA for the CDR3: TGTGCCAGCAGTGAGAGGCAGAGCAATCAGCCCCAGCATTTT.

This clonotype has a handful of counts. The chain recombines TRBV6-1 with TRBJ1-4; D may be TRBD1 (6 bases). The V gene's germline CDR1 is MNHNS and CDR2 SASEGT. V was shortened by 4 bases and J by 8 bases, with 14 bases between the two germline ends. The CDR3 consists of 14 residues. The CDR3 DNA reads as TGTGCCAGCAGTGCTAGGGGGGCAGGGGAAAAACTGTTTTTT. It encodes CASSARGAGEKLFF.